Listed below are T cell receptor beta chains from one sample, sequenced in a study of shared clonotypes between healthy human individuals. Libraries were prepared by immunoSEQ multiplex PCR; TCRdb keeps only in-frame clonotypes and omits some of them. The repertoire holds roughly 850,000 clones, approximately 97% seen once, with less than 0.25% in the top ten. Material for sequencing was naive CD8+ T cells sorted from blood. The origin of the receptors is a man in his thirties or forties in good health. The CDR3 runs from the conserved cysteine through the conserved F or W. The D gene is left open where the match is weak. A clone size is listed for some rows: how often the clone was seen (once, few, many), or a class if it is expanded.

d_gene: TRBD1; abundance: -; v_gene: TRBV7-9; j_gene: TRBJ1-5; CDR3nt: TGTGCCAGCAGCTTATCTGGGACAGGGTTCAATCAGCCCCAGCATTTT; CDR3aa: CASSLSGTGFNQPQHF
d_gene: -; abundance: -; v_gene: TRBV30; j_gene: TRBJ2-3; CDR3nt: TGTGCCTGGAGTGTACTGGCCGGCCCGGTAGGGGATACGCAGTATTTT; CDR3aa: CAWSVLAGPVGDTQYF
d_gene: TRBD2; abundance: -; v_gene: TRBV11-2; j_gene: TRBJ2-1; CDR3nt: TGTGCCAGCAGCTTAGGGGTCTTAGCGGGAGGTACCTACAATGAGCAGTTCTTC; CDR3aa: CASSLGVLAGGTYNEQFF
d_gene: TRBD1; abundance: -; v_gene: TRBV27; j_gene: TRBJ2-5; CDR3nt: TGTGCCAGCAGACCCGGGACAGGACGGGAGACCCAGTACTTC; CDR3aa: CASRPGTGRETQYF
d_gene: -; abundance: -; v_gene: TRBV27; j_gene: TRBJ1-5; CDR3nt: TGTGCCAGCAGTTTCACAGGGTCCAATCAGCCCCAGCATTTT; CDR3aa: CASSFTGSNQPQHF
d_gene: -; abundance: -; v_gene: TRBV28; j_gene: TRBJ2-7; CDR3nt: TGTGCCAGCAGTTGGGGAACAGGATCCTACGAGCAGTACTTC; CDR3aa: CASSWGTGSYEQYF
d_gene: -; abundance: once; v_gene: TRBV14; j_gene: TRBJ2-6; CDR3nt: TGTGCCAGCAAGACCTGGGACTCCCAGGGGTTGGGGGCCAACGTCCTGACTTTC; CDR3aa: CASKTWDSQGLGANVLTF
d_gene: TRBD2; abundance: -; v_gene: TRBV5-8; j_gene: TRBJ2-5; CDR3nt: TGTGCCAGCAGCCGACGGGCTAGCGGGAATCAAGAGACCCAGTACTTC; CDR3aa: CASSRRASGNQETQYF
d_gene: -; abundance: -; v_gene: TRBV9; j_gene: TRBJ2-7; CDR3nt: TGTGCCAGCAGCCTAGGAGGGCCCAACGAGCAGTACTTC; CDR3aa: CASSLGGPNEQYF
d_gene: -; abundance: -; v_gene: TRBV2; j_gene: TRBJ2-7; CDR3nt: TGTGCCAGTTTGAGCGGGCTAGACTCCTACGAGCAGTACTTC; CDR3aa: CASLSGLDSYEQYF
d_gene: TRBD1; abundance: -; v_gene: TRBV4-3; j_gene: TRBJ2-3; CDR3nt: TGCGCCAGCAGCCAGTACCCGCAGGGGGCCCGTACAGATACGCAGTATTTT; CDR3aa: CASSQYPQGARTDTQYF
d_gene: TRBD2; abundance: -; v_gene: TRBV11-2; j_gene: TRBJ2-3; CDR3nt: TGTGCCAGCAGCTTAGAGACGCTAGGCGGGAGGCAAACAGATACGCAGTATTTT; CDR3aa: CASSLETLGGRQTDTQYF
d_gene: -; abundance: -; v_gene: TRBV29-1; j_gene: TRBJ2-3; CDR3nt: TGCAGCGTTGCTAGCGCGAACACAGATACGCAGTATTTT; CDR3aa: CSVASANTDTQYF
d_gene: -; abundance: once; v_gene: TRBV23-1; j_gene: TRBJ2-1; CDR3nt: TGCGCCAGCAGTCAATCCAGCCCCCAGCGGGTATACAATGAGCAGTTCTTC; CDR3aa: CASSQSSPQRVYNEQFF
d_gene: TRBD2; abundance: -; v_gene: TRBV7-9; j_gene: TRBJ2-7; CDR3nt: TGTGCCAGCAGCCGTACTAGCGGGAGGGCCCGCTACGAGCAGTACTTC; CDR3aa: CASSRTSGRARYEQYF
d_gene: TRBD2; abundance: once; v_gene: TRBV7-9; j_gene: TRBJ2-3; CDR3nt: TGTGCCAGCAGCCCCTCTAGCGGCCCTAGCACAGATACGCAGTATTTT; CDR3aa: CASSPSSGPSTDTQYF
d_gene: TRBD1; abundance: -; v_gene: TRBV27; j_gene: TRBJ1-5; CDR3nt: TGTGCCAGCAGTTTAGACAGGGTCTCTCAGCCCCAGCATTTT; CDR3aa: CASSLDRVSQPQHF
d_gene: TRBD1; abundance: -; v_gene: TRBV9; j_gene: TRBJ1-2; CDR3nt: TGTGCCAGCAAGAACCAGGGGGGCGTCTATGGCTACACCTTC; CDR3aa: CASKNQGGVYGYTF
d_gene: -; abundance: -; v_gene: TRBV7-9; j_gene: TRBJ2-7; CDR3nt: TGTGCCAGCAGCTTAGCTCCTAGTGACCACGAGCAGTACTTC; CDR3aa: CASSLAPSDHEQYF
d_gene: -; abundance: -; v_gene: TRBV5-1; j_gene: TRBJ2-2; CDR3nt: TGCGCCAGCAGCCCATCGGACCTATTCAGGCCCAACACCGGGGAGCTGTTTTTT; CDR3aa: CASSPSDLFRPNTGELFF
d_gene: -; abundance: -; v_gene: TRBV4-2; j_gene: TRBJ2-1; CDR3nt: TGTGCCAGCAGCCAAGCACGCAATGAGCAGTTCTTC; CDR3aa: CASSQARNEQFF
d_gene: TRBD1; abundance: -; v_gene: TRBV28; j_gene: TRBJ1-5; CDR3nt: TGTGCCAGCCAGGGGACAGGGGCGCTAAATCAGCCCCAGCATTTT; CDR3aa: CASQGTGALNQPQHF
d_gene: -; abundance: -; v_gene: TRBV7-6; j_gene: TRBJ2-3; CDR3nt: TGTGCCAGCAGCCGAGGGGCAGATACGCAGTATTTT; CDR3aa: CASSRGADTQYF
d_gene: -; abundance: -; v_gene: TRBV7-9; j_gene: TRBJ1-4; CDR3nt: TGTGCCAGCAGCTTAGCCCGCGAGTTCGGTGAAAAACTGTTTTTT; CDR3aa: CASSLAREFGEKLFF
d_gene: TRBD1; abundance: -; v_gene: TRBV7-9; j_gene: TRBJ2-7; CDR3nt: TGTGCCAGCAGCTTTACAAGGGACAGGGGGAACGAGCAGTACTTC; CDR3aa: CASSFTRDRGNEQYF
d_gene: TRBD1; abundance: -; v_gene: TRBV18; j_gene: TRBJ2-7; CDR3nt: TGTGCCAGCTCACCACCGGACAGGGCCGAGGTGGGCGAGCAGTACTTC; CDR3aa: CASSPPDRAEVGEQYF
d_gene: -; abundance: -; v_gene: TRBV7-2; j_gene: TRBJ1-5; CDR3nt: TGTGCCAGCAGCTTATTGTTTGGCAGGGGAAGAGGTGGCAATCAGCCCCAGCATTTT; CDR3aa: CASSLLFGRGRGGNQPQHF
d_gene: -; abundance: -; v_gene: TRBV2; j_gene: TRBJ2-7; CDR3nt: TGTGCCAGCAGGGGCGCGCAGGTCTACGAGCAGTACTTC; CDR3aa: CASRGAQVYEQYF
d_gene: TRBD2; abundance: once; v_gene: TRBV11-2; j_gene: TRBJ2-1; CDR3nt: TGTGCCAGCAGCCACGAAGTGGCGGGAGGATTATACAATGAGCAGTTCTTC; CDR3aa: CASSHEVAGGLYNEQFF
d_gene: -; abundance: few; v_gene: TRBV20-1; j_gene: TRBJ1-4; CDR3nt: TGCAGTGCTAGGGTGGGTGAAAAACTGTTTTTT; CDR3aa: CSARVGEKLFF
d_gene: -; abundance: -; v_gene: TRBV9; j_gene: TRBJ2-2; CDR3nt: TGTGCCAGCGAGCGGAGCACCGGGGAGCTGTTTTTT; CDR3aa: CASERSTGELFF
d_gene: TRBD2; abundance: -; v_gene: TRBV29-1; j_gene: TRBJ2-1; CDR3nt: TGCAGCGTAGAAGGGACTAGCGATTACAATGAGCAGTTCTTC; CDR3aa: CSVEGTSDYNEQFF
d_gene: TRBD2; abundance: -; v_gene: TRBV4-3; j_gene: TRBJ2-2; CDR3nt: TGCGCCAGCAGCCAAGATTGGGTAGCGGGCAACACCGGGGAGCTGTTTTTT; CDR3aa: CASSQDWVAGNTGELFF
d_gene: TRBD2; abundance: -; v_gene: TRBV7-9; j_gene: TRBJ2-1; CDR3nt: TGTGCCAGCAGCCCCCAGAGAGGGCGGGAGAAGGATGAGCAGTTCTTC; CDR3aa: CASSPQRGREKDEQFF
d_gene: TRBD2; abundance: -; v_gene: TRBV7-2; j_gene: TRBJ2-1; CDR3nt: TGTGCCAGCAGCTTAAGCGGGGGATACAATGAGCAGTTCTTC; CDR3aa: CASSLSGGYNEQFF
d_gene: -; abundance: once; v_gene: TRBV7-9; j_gene: TRBJ2-7; CDR3nt: TGTGCCAGCAGCTTAGATTCCCGTAGCGAGCAGTACTTC; CDR3aa: CASSLDSRSEQYF
d_gene: -; abundance: -; v_gene: TRBV7-2; j_gene: TRBJ2-1; CDR3nt: TGTGCCAGCAGCTTATTACCGCCGGCCGAGCAGTTCTTC; CDR3aa: CASSLLPPAEQFF
d_gene: TRBD2; abundance: -; v_gene: TRBV28; j_gene: TRBJ2-7; CDR3nt: TGTGCCAGCAGTTTAGGACTAGCGGGAGTTTCCTACGAGCAGTACTTC; CDR3aa: CASSLGLAGVSYEQYF
d_gene: TRBD2; abundance: -; v_gene: TRBV30; j_gene: TRBJ2-7; CDR3nt: TGTGCCTGGCGCAAGGCTAGCGGGAGGGACGAGAGCTCCTACGAGCAGTACTTC; CDR3aa: CAWRKASGRDESSYEQYF
d_gene: -; abundance: -; v_gene: TRBV28; j_gene: TRBJ1-1; CDR3nt: TGTGCCAGCAGTTTAATTGAGGGAAAGACTGAAGCTTTCTTT; CDR3aa: CASSLIEGKTEAFF
d_gene: TRBD2; abundance: -; v_gene: TRBV25-1; j_gene: TRBJ2-3; CDR3nt: TGTGCCAGCAGTGAATGGCTAGCGGGAGGAGATGATACGCAGTATTTT; CDR3aa: CASSEWLAGGDDTQYF
d_gene: -; abundance: -; v_gene: TRBV7-9; j_gene: TRBJ2-7; CDR3nt: TGTGCCAGCAGTCGTAGCGGAAACCCGACCTACGAGCAGTACTTC; CDR3aa: CASSRSGNPTYEQYF